This T cell receptor (beta chain) was retrieved from a study of T cells after yellow fever vaccination. The study, taken as a whole, reports: Detected again after the booster were most primary-vaccination clones, at 95% to 98% CD4 and 88% CD8. There was a small share of clonotypes that showed up in both the CD4 and CD8 compartments.

This clonotype was seen more than once but under ten times. The antigen remains unidentified. Germline assignment: CDR1 SGHRS and CDR2 YFSETQ. This CDR3 has 16 residues. After removal of 6 bases from V and 1 base from J, the junction contained 7 bases not matched to a gene. TCRdb redid the calling of the 5' RACE reads with MiXCR, one entry per CDR3 protein. This table has a few hundred thousand distinct CDR3 sequences, under 20% appearing once. The sequence was obtained from a man aged 18 to 29 who received the YFV17D yellow fever vaccine. This chain joins TRBV5-1 and TRBJ2-6; TRBD1 matches 7 bases. The source was PBMCs, collected before the yellow fever booster vaccination. CDR3 bases: TGCGCCAGCACCGGGACAGCTATTTCTGGGGCCAACGTCCTGACTTTC. Translated, it gives CASTGTAISGANVLTF. The full variable domain, with the rest looked up from reference TRBV5-1 and TRBJ2-6, is KAGVTQTPRYLIKTRGQQVTLSCSPISGHRSVSWYQQTPGQGLQFLFEYFSETQRNKGNFPGRFSGRQFSNSRSEMNVSTLELGDSALYLCASTGTAISGANVLTFGAGSRLTVL.